This TCR beta chain derives from a study of PD-1 blockade in classical Hodgkin lymphoma. Study details: Nivolumab dosing for patients was 3 mg/kg, administered intravenously every 2 weeks.

In the case of this clone: Its antigen is still unknown.

General study findings and limits: Complete responders entered with baseline diversity on par with newly diagnosed patients, the results showed. In newly diagnosed patients, baseline TCR diversity was reportedly below that of healthy donors.

There are 15 residues in the CDR3. The V end was cut by 4 bases, the J end by 8 bases, with 19 bases between. Germline lookup yields CDR1 SGHRS and CDR2 YFSETQ. Every patient had relapsed following autologous stem cell transplantation, and cohorts differed in brentuximab vedotin exposure. The method was immunoSEQ multiplex PCR; TCRdb's version includes in-frame clones alone and lacks a portion of them. The sample includes some 64,000 clones, around 89% of them seen just once. This material consisted of peripheral blood mononuclear cells (PBMCs), taken at baseline. The receptor comes from a human donor with classical Hodgkin lymphoma. V and J are TRBV5-1 and TRBJ2-1; no reliable D call. The CDR3 loop is CASSHYYTLFYEQFF. DNA of the CDR3: TGCGCCAGCAGCCACTACTATACTCTCTTCTATGAGCAGTTCTTC.